Listed below are T cell receptor beta chains from one sample, sequenced in a study of T-cell memory formation after mild COVID-19. TCRdb re-analysed the 5' RACE reads in MiXCR, keeping a single row per CDR3 protein. The top ten hold roughly 8.9% of the sample, which has roughly 400,000 distinct CDR3 sequences, 20% to 25% seen once. What was sequenced was PBMCs or a T cell subset sorted from them (not recorded which). These TCRs come from an adult woman who had mild COVID-19 (a few samples of this study predate the infection). Cell type and time point are not known. Each CDR3 is given with its conserved first and last residue.

>TRBV7-3
CASSLEQGHTGELFF
>TRBV27
CASRIAGRYEQFF
>TRBV5-1
CASSLQTSGGTAGEQFF
>TRBV2
CASYERGANEQFF
>TRBV7-6
CASSPTSGRRAGELFF
>TRBV24-1
CATKQGGSTEAFF
>TRBV24-1
CATSGHLSRNPGQARRTNTDTQYF
>TRBV7-2
CASSLPSAPRVF
>TRBV20-1
CSARVPPRGTNTEAFF
>TRBV20-1
CSARTGGNTEAFF
>TRBV20-1
CSARDLRGNSPLHF
>TRBV4-1
CASSQDQVGNYGYTF
>TRBV27
CASGVGEQFF
>TRBV7-9
CASGWGSQFNQPQHF
>TRBV5-1
CASSLDPSGGAAGYEQYF
>TRBV12-3/TRBV12-4
CASSLGTSGRGTYNEQFF
>TRBV18
CASSPATGGSYEQYF
>TRBV29-1
CSVEVGTDTQYF
>TRBV3-1
CASSQYGEPDTQYF
>TRBV25-1
CASSGYGPKNTEAFF
>TRBV5-1
CASSQTGGNSGNTIYF
>TRBV4-1
CASSQLWTGGGYGNTEAFF
>TRBV15
CATSIRTGNEQFF
>TRBV9
CASSAGLVPYNEQFF
>TRBV12-3/TRBV12-4
CASSLHSPDGYEQYF
>TRBV6-5
CASSYTTNEKLFF
>TRBV18
CASSPPTGAQFF